This TCR beta chain comes out of a study of T cell responses to AZD1222 COVID-19 vaccine. The method was immunoSEQ multiplex PCR; TCRdb's version includes in-frame clones alone and lacks a portion of them. The sample lists tens of thousands of clones, roughly 90% occurring once. CDR1 is SEHNR and CDR2 is FQNEAQ in the germline V gene (reference sequence). The CDR3 contains 14 residues. V was trimmed by 3 bases and J by 3 bases, leaving 8 bases between them. The chain joins TRBV7-9 to TRBJ1-4, with D possibly TRBD1 on 5 matching bases. This receptor was obtained from an adult in good health. This specimen was peripheral blood, taken on day 0 of AZD1222 vaccination. The CDR3 sequence: CASSLGLANEKLFF. The CDR3 nucleotides are TGTGCCAGCAGCTTGGGACTCGCTAATGAAAAACTGTTTTTT.